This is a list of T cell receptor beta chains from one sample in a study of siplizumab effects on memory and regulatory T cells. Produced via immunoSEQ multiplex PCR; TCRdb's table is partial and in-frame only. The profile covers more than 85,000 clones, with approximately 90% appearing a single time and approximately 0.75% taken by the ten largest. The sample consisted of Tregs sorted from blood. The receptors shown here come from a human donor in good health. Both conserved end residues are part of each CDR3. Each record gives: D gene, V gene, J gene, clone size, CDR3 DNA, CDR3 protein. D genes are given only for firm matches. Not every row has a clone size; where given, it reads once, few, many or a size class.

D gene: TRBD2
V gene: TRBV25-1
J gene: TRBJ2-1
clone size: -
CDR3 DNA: TGTGCCAGCAGTGAAGGAGGCGGGAGGGTCTACAATGAGCAGTTCTTC
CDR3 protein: CASSEGGGRVYNEQFF

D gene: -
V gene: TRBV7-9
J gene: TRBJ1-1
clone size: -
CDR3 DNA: TGTGCCAGCAGCTTAGGGACGGGGAACACTGAAGCTTTCTTT
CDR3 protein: CASSLGTGNTEAFF

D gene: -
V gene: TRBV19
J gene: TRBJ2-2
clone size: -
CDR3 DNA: TGTGCCAGTAGTATAATAGCTCGCACCGGGGAGCTGTTTTTT
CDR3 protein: CASSIIARTGELFF

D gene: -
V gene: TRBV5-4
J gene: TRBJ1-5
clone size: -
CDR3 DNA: TGTGCCAGCAGCTTGTGGGGGGATAGCAATCAGCCCCAGCATTTT
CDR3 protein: CASSLWGDSNQPQHF

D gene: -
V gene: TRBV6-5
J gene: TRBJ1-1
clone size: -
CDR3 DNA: TGTGCCAGCAGCTTACGTCGGACACCGAACACTGAAGCTTTCTTT
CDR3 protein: CASSLRRTPNTEAFF

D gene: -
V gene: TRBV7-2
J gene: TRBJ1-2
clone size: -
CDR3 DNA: TGTGCAAGCGGTGGGGGCAACTATGGCTACACCTTC
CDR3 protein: CASGGGNYGYTF

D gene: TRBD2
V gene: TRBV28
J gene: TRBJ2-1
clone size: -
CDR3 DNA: TGTGCCAGCAGTTTGACGAGGACTAGGTATTTCTTC
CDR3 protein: CASSLTRTRYFF

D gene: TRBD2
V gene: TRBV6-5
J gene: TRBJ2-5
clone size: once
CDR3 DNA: TGTGCCAGCAGTTACGGTCTAGCGGGGATAGGGACCCAGTACTTC
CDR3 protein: CASSYGLAGIGTQYF

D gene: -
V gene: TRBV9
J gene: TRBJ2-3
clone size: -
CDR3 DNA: TGTGCCAGCAGCGGGGGGAAAGGTTCAGATACGCAGTATTTT
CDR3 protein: CASSGGKGSDTQYF

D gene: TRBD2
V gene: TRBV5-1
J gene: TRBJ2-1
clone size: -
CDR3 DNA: TGCGCCAGCAGCCCCCAAAGCGGGAGGGTTAATGAGCAGTTCTTC
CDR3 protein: CASSPQSGRVNEQFF

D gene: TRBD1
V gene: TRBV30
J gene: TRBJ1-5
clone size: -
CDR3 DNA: TGTGCCTGGAGTATCGGGACAGGGTTAAGTCAGCCCCAGCATTTT
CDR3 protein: CAWSIGTGLSQPQHF